Many counts were recorded for the clone carrying this TCR beta chain. Antigen specificity is unknown. This entry is derived from a study of regulatory T cells in long-lasting Graves disease. Overall study findings and caveats: Favored gene segments in persistent disease were TRBV28, TRBJ1-2 and TRBJ2-5.

The time point here: newly diagnosed GD, antithyroid drugs for less than 3 months. The TCR library used RNA extracted from PBMCs. The authors built TCR beta libraries using iRepertoire HTBI primers and Arm-PCR of CDR3 regions. TCRdb independently ran MiXCR on the multiplex PCR reads; one entry per CDR3 protein. The sample yields around 500,000 distinct CDR3 sequences, more than 10% seen once. The V gene's germline CDR1 is SEHNR and CDR2 FQNEAQ (reference sequence). V lost 0 bases and J lost 0; bases outside the gene matches: 14. The CDR3 has 21 amino acids. This sample was also put to use in a study of T cells in Graves' hyperthyroidism and ophthalmopathy.

The sequencing here drew on peripheral blood mononuclear cells (PBMCs), taken at new diagnosis, from a patient treated with antithyroid drugs. This sequence was found in a woman in her twenties or thirties with Graves disease. This chain joins TRBV7-9 and TRBJ2-4, with 10 bases fitting TRBD1. This chain's CDR3 is CASSLARPGQGINLAKNIQYF. CDR3 coding DNA: TGTGCCAGCAGCTTAGCGAGACCGGGACAGGGGATAAACTTAGCCAAAAACATTCAGTACTTC. Variable domain in full (rest from reference TRBV7-9 and TRBJ2-4): DTGVSQNPRHKITKRGQNVTFRCDPISEHNRLYWYRQTLGQGPEFLTYFQNEAQLEKSRLLSDRFSAERPKGSFSTLEIQRTEQGDSAMYLCASSLARPGQGINLAKNIQYFGAGTRLSVL.